Ten or more counts support the clone carrying this TCR beta chain. No antigen is known for it. This sample was taken from a study of T cells in Graves' hyperthyroidism and ophthalmopathy. TCR beta CDR3 region amplification was performed from RNA transcripts. The HTBI primer set served for first-round RT-PCR of the TCR CDR3. TCRdb re-analysed the multiplex PCR reads in MiXCR, keeping a single row per CDR3 protein. The sample consists of some 570,000 distinct CDR3 sequences, over 12% of them appearing once. Notes on the study in general: Most thyroid clonotypes that were expanded above 0.001 also turned up in blood.

The junction had 8 bases not matched to a gene; V was cut back by 11 bases and J by 1 base. Germline V gene lookup returns CDR1 MNHEY and CDR2 SVGEGT. The CDR3 spans 14 residues. The chain joins TRBV6-2 or TRBV6-3 to TRBJ2-3, with TRBD1 identical over 8 bases. This sequence was found in a young woman with Graves' ophthalmopathy. Material for sequencing was blood. The CDR3 DNA reads as TGTGCCGCCTCCCGGGACAGGCGCACAGATACGCAGTATTTT. Encoded protein: CAASRDRRTDTQYF.